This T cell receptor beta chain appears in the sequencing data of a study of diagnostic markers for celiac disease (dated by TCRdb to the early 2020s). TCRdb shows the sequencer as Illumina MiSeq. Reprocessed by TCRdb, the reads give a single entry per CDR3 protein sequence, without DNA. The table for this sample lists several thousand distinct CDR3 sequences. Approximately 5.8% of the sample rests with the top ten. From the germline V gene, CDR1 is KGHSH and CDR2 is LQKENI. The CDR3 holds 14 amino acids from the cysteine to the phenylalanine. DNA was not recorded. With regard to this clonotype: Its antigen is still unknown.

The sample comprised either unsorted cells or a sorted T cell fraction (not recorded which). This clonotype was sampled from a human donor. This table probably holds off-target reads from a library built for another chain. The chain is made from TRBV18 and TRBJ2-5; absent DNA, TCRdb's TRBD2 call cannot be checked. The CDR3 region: CASSPFQREETQYF.